This TCR beta chain was documented in a study of T-cell memory formation after mild COVID-19. TCRdb re-called the 5' RACE reads with MiXCR, one entry per CDR3 protein. The table has a few hundred thousand distinct CDR3 sequences, around an eighth seen once; the top ten hold about 21%. This clonotype was seen at least ten times. Trimming pared 5 bases from V and 0 bases from J, leaving 5 bases between. This CDR3 is built from 13 residues. CDR1 and CDR2 from the germline V gene are SGHTA and FQGTGA. The receptor comes from a man younger than 35 who had mild COVID-19 (a few samples of this study predate the infection). Cell type and time point are not known. The chain carries TRBV7-3 and TRBJ2-1; the D is unclear. The sequenced material came from PBMCs or a T cell subset sorted from them (not recorded which). CDR3: CASSPSSYNEQFF. In DNA, the CDR3 is TGTGCCAGCAGCCCGAGCTCCTACAATGAGCAGTTCTTC. Looking up the rest from reference TRBV7-3 and TRBJ2-1 gives the full variable domain: GAGVSQTPSNKVTEKGKYVELRCDPISGHTALYWYRQSLGQGPEFLIYFQGTGAADDSGLPNDRFFAVRPEGSVSTLKIQRTERGDSAVYLCASSPSSYNEQFFGPGTRLTVL.